A single sample gave rise to the 29 T cell receptor beta chains below, sequenced in a study of technical replicates of blood from a handful of donors. The protocol was immunoSEQ multiplex PCR, while the TCRdb copy is restricted to in-frame clones and leaves out a portion. The sample has 100,000 or so clones, 90% to 95% seen once; the top ten hold 0.2% to 0.25%. The sample was T cells isolated from PBMCs. The receptors stem from a human donor in good health.

The gene calls are TRBV11-3 and TRBJ2-2; 10 bases are a match to TRBD2. The CDR3 consists of 16 residues. The germline V gene encodes CDR1 SGHNT and CDR2 YENEEA. Germline trimming cut 4 bases from V and 7 bases from J; bases unmatched to any gene: 9. The CDR3 sequence: CASSSQLAGGDGELFF. The CDR3 nucleotides are TGTGCCAGCAGCTCCCAGTTAGCGGGAGGCGACGGGGAGCTGTTTTTT.

The V and J genes are TRBV5-1 and TRBJ2-2; perhaps TRBD1 as D (5 bases). V was cut by 7 bases and J by 5 bases, with 12 bases left in between. The CDR3 has 13 amino acids. Germline V gives CDR1 SGHRS, CDR2 YFSETQ. As DNA, the CDR3 is TGCGCCAGCCATGACAGTGATACCGGGGAGCTGTTTTTT. Its translation: CASHDSDTGELFF.

This clone was seen once. The V and J genes are TRBV28 and TRBJ2-3; tentatively, D is TRBD2 (6 bases). The germline gives CDR1 MDHEN, CDR2 SYDVKM. There are 20 residues in the CDR3. The V end was cut by 6 bases, the J end by 1 base, with 29 bases between. This CDR3 is CASRQHKLGGSVGGTDTQYF. CDR3 bases: TGTGCCAGCAGACAACATAAACTTGGGGGGAGTGTTGGCGGCACAGATACGCAGTATTTT. The full variable domain, completed using reference TRBV28 and TRBJ2-3, is DVKVTQSSRYLVKRTGEKVFLECVQDMDHENMFWYRQDPGLGLRLIYFSYDVKMKEKGDIPEGYSVSREKKERFSLILESASTNQTSMYLCASRQHKLGGSVGGTDTQYFGPGTRLTVL.

This sequence joins TRBV27 and TRBJ1-2, with 7 bases that match TRBD1. V lost 4 bases to trimming and J lost 4 bases; unmatched junction nucleotides: 9. CDR1 is MNHEY, CDR2 SMNVEV, per germline (reference sequence). The CDR3 contains 15 residues. The CDR3 DNA reads TGTGCCAGCAGTTCCATCCGGGGACAGCTCTATGGCTACACCTTC. Residues: CASSSIRGQLYGYTF.

This clone was detected only once. V gene TRBV28 combines with J gene TRBJ1-2, with TRBD1 matching over 8 bases. The CDR3 is 15 residues long. J gave up 8 bases and V 3 bases, and 11 bases lay outside the gene matches. The germline gives CDR1 MDHEN, CDR2 SYDVKM. The DNA for the CDR3 is TGTGCCAGCAGTTTGCGGGCCAGGGGGCATGGAGGCTACACCTTC. It encodes CASSLRARGHGGYTF.

The V and J genes are TRBV19 and TRBJ2-6; 9 nucleotides align to TRBD2. Losses at the gene ends were 8 bases for V and 2 bases for J; bases not matched to a gene: 10. The CDR3 has 17 amino acids. The germline gives CDR1 LNHDA, CDR2 SQIVND (reference sequence). The CDR3 nucleotides are TGTGCCAGTTCGATTAGCGGGAGAGAGACTGGGGCCAACGTCCTGACTTTC. It translates to CASSISGRETGANVLTF.

The V gene is TRBV25-1, the J gene TRBJ2-5, with D possibly TRBD2 on 6 matching bases. This CDR3 is 14 amino acids long. Germline V gene data show CDR1 as MGHDK and CDR2 as SYGVNS. The V gene lost 4 bases and the J gene lost 1 base, with 10 bases spanning the gap. The CDR3 sequence is CASSGLAAQETQYF. In DNA, the CDR3 is TGTGCCAGCAGTGGCTTAGCGGCCCAAGAGACCCAGTACTTC. The full variable domain, its missing parts supplied by reference TRBV25-1 and TRBJ2-5, is EADIYQTPRYLVIGTGKKITLECSQTMGHDKMYWYQQDPGMELHLIHYSYGVNSTEKGDLSSESTVSRIRTEHFPLTLESARPSHTSQYLCASSGLAAQETQYFGPGTRLLVL.

CDR3 amino acids: CAWSRRYRGNYGYTF. CDR3 coding DNA: TGTGCCTGGAGTAGGAGATACAGGGGCAACTATGGCTACACCTTC. The chain uses TRBV30 and TRBJ1-2; TRBD1 agrees at 7 bases. From germline, CDR1 is GTSNPN and CDR2 SVGIG (reference sequence). The CDR3 consists of 15 residues. Trimming took 2 bases from V and 2 from J; bases not matched to a gene: 8.

The chain carries TRBV7-2 and TRBJ1-2; 8 nucleotides align to TRBD1. This CDR3 spans 13 amino acids. Losses at the gene ends were 5 bases for V and 8 bases for J; bases not matched to a gene: 7. The germline V gene has CDR1 SGHTA and CDR2 FQGNSA. CDR3: CASSGQGLRGYTF. Written as DNA, the CDR3 is TGTGCCAGCAGCGGACAGGGACTACGGGGCTACACCTTC. The full variable domain, rest sourced from reference TRBV7-2 and TRBJ1-2, is GAGVSQSPSNKVTEKGKDVELRCDPISGHTALYWYRQSLGQGLEFLIYFQGNSAPDKSGLPSDRFSAERTGGSVSTLTIQRTQQEDSAVYLCASSGQGLRGYTFGSGTRLTVV.

This sequence joins TRBV27 and TRBJ2-7; 9 bases are shared with TRBD1. The trim removed 3 bases at V and 6 bases at J, leaving 6 bases unmatched. The V gene's germline CDR1 is MNHEY and CDR2 SMNVEV (reference sequence). CDR3 length: 14 amino acids. The CDR3 sequence is CASSFSDRGSEQYF. CDR3 sequence (DNA): TGTGCCAGCAGTTTCAGCGACAGGGGGTCCGAGCAGTACTTC.

The rearrangement joins TRBV27 to TRBJ2-5; D remains ambiguous. CDR3 size: 12 residues. Germline V lookup: CDR1 MNHEY, CDR2 SMNVEV (reference sequence). The V end was cut by 6 bases, the J end by 7 bases, with 12 bases between. CDR3 in amino acids: CASSPGPGTQYF. The CDR3 DNA follows: TGTGCCAGCAGCCCAGGCCCAGGGACCCAGTACTTC.

The chain has TRBV19 and TRBJ2-7; 7 bases are shared with TRBD1. After removal of 6 bases from V and 12 bases from J, the junction contained 5 bases not matched to a gene. Germline CDR1 is LNHDA and CDR2 is SQIVND (reference sequence). The CDR3 is 10 residues long. The CDR3 DNA is TGTGCCAGTAGAGGGACAGAACTGTACTTC. Protein: CASRGTELYF.

This clone was detected only once. J is TRBJ1-1 and V is TRBV7-9; D perhaps matches TRBD1 (5 bases). The ends were cut back, 1 base at V and 0 bases at J, with 6 bases in the middle. Germline values: CDR1 SEHNR, CDR2 FQNEAQ (reference sequence). This CDR3 is built from 14 residues. The CDR3 DNA is TGTGCCAGCAGCTTAGAACAGGTGAACACTGAAGCTTTCTTT. Amino acids: CASSLEQVNTEAFF. The variable domain in full, with the rest retrieved from reference TRBV7-9 and TRBJ1-1, is DTGVSQNPRHKITKRGQNVTFRCDPISEHNRLYWYRQTLGQGPEFLTYFQNEAQLEKSRLLSDRFSAERPKGSFSTLEIQRTEQGDSAMYLCASSLEQVNTEAFFGQGTRLTVV.

The chain has TRBV15 and TRBJ2-3; D unclear. Looked up from germline, CDR1 is LNHNV and CDR2 is YYDKDF (reference sequence). The V gene lost 0 bases and the J gene lost 0 bases, with 7 bases spanning the gap. The CDR3 spans 15 residues. CDR3: CATSRERLSTDTQYF. The CDR3, as DNA: TGTGCCACCAGCAGAGAGCGGTTGAGCACAGATACGCAGTATTTT. The whole variable domain, remainder taken from reference TRBV15 and TRBJ2-3, is DAMVIQNPRYQVTQFGKPVTLSCSQTLNHNVMYWYQQKSSQAPKLLFHYYDKDFNNEADTPDNFQSRRPNTSFCFLDIRSPGLGDTAMYLCATSRERLSTDTQYFGPGTRLTVL.

This chain connects TRBV9 to TRBJ2-1; unclear D gene. The V gene lost 4 bases and the J gene lost 7 bases, with 9 bases spanning the gap. Germline V gives CDR1 SGDLS, CDR2 YYNGEE. CDR3 length: 12 amino acids. The CDR3 nucleotides are TGTGCCAGCAGCCCCCGGTGGAATGAGCAGTTCTTC. Its protein is CASSPRWNEQFF.

The CDR3 region is CASSQDGTGTSGYTF. The CDR3 DNA reads TGCGCCAGCAGCCAAGACGGGACAGGGACGAGTGGCTACACCTTC. The V and J genes are TRBV4-1 and TRBJ1-2, with 9 bases identical to TRBD1. After removal of 0 bases from V and 7 bases from J, the junction contained 6 bases not matched to a gene. The CDR3 has 15 residues. The germline V gene has CDR1 MGHRA and CDR2 YSYEKL.

J is TRBJ2-4 and V is TRBV29-1, with D hard to call. CDR1 and CDR2 from the germline V gene are SQVTM and ANQGSEA. CDR3 length equals 11 residues. Trimming pared 3 bases from V and 6 bases from J, leaving 6 bases between. The CDR3 DNA sequence: TGCAGCGTTGAGAACGGAAACATTCAGTACTTC. It translates to CSVENGNIQYF.

The chain uses TRBV5-4 and TRBJ1-2; 10 nucleotides line up with TRBD1. After removal of 5 bases from V and 2 bases from J, the junction contained 12 bases not matched to a gene. The germline CDR1 and CDR2 sequences are SGHNT and YYREEE (reference sequence). There are 17 residues in the CDR3. The CDR3 region has the DNA TGTGCCAGCAGTCGACAGGGGGCCCGCTGGGGAAACTATGGCTACACCTTC. Translation: CASSRQGARWGNYGYTF.

The chain couples TRBV9 to TRBJ2-1; D may be TRBD1 (5 bases). This CDR3 region has 14 residues. CDR1 and CDR2 from the germline V gene are SGDLS and YYNGEE. V dropped 0 bases and J dropped 7 bases, with 11 bases sitting between them. The CDR3 DNA reads as TGTGCCAGCAGCGTAGTAGGACATACGAATGAGCAGTTCTTC. This encodes CASSVVGHTNEQFF.

The chain recombines TRBV18 with TRBJ1-3; D is possibly TRBD1 (6 bases). Trimming removed 0 bases at V and 3 bases at J, with 15 bases between. CDR3 length: 17 amino acids. Germline assignment: CDR1 KGHSH and CDR2 LQKENI. The CDR3 DNA sequence: TGTGCCAGCTCACCACCCGAGGGGACATCTCTTGGAAACACCATATATTTT. Residues: CASSPPEGTSLGNTIYF.

This chain uses TRBV30 with TRBJ1-6; possibly TRBD1 for D (5 bases). The germline CDR1 and CDR2 sequences are GTSNPN and SVGIG (reference sequence). V lost 3 bases and J 13 bases, leaving 13 bases between the germline ends. The CDR3 length is 12 residues. The DNA for the CDR3 is TGTGCCTGGAGGGACGCGGGGGGGCCCCTCCACTTT. It encodes CAWRDAGGPLHF.

The V call is TRBV6-1, the J call TRBJ2-1; TRBD2 agrees at 7 bases. The V gene's germline CDR1 is MNHNS and CDR2 SASEGT. This CDR3 has 14 residues. Trimming at V came to 6 bases and at J to 0 bases, leaving 2 bases not matched to a gene. The CDR3 region has the DNA TGTGCCAGCAGCAGCGGGGACTCCTACAATGAGCAGTTCTTC. Protein product: CASSSGDSYNEQFF.

This chain uses TRBV4-2 with TRBJ2-3, with TRBD2 identical over 9 bases. The CDR3 contains 18 residues. J gave up 0 bases and V 0 bases, and 7 bases lay outside the gene matches. Germline-derived CDR1 and CDR2 are LGHNA and YNFKEQ. CDR3 loop: CASSQELAGSVSTDTQYF. In DNA, the CDR3 is TGTGCCAGCAGCCAAGAACTAGCGGGCTCGGTGAGCACAGATACGCAGTATTTT.

The V gene is TRBV5-1, the J gene TRBJ2-7; D may be TRBD1 (5 bases). Germline values: CDR1 SGHRS, CDR2 YFSETQ. Trimming took off 7 bases at V and 1 base at J, with 15 bases between the two ends. The CDR3 has 14 residues. CDR3 coding DNA: TGCGCCAGCGGCCTTCGGGCAGGGTCCTACGAGCAGTACTTC. Encoded protein: CASGLRAGSYEQYF.

The chain combines TRBV6-1 with TRBJ2-5; D perhaps matches TRBD1 (5 bases). V was cut by 5 bases and J by 2 bases, with 12 bases left in between. Germline V gene sequence: CDR1 MNHNS, CDR2 SASEGT. The length of the CDR3 is 14 residues. CDR3 amino acids: CASSPRQIQETQYF. CDR3 nucleotides: TGTGCCAGCAGTCCACGACAGATACAAGAGACCCAGTACTTC.

V usage is TRBV11-3 and J usage is TRBJ2-2, with 14 bases aligning to TRBD2. Per the germline V gene, CDR1 is SGHNT and CDR2 is YENEEA. The junction had 8 bases not matched to a gene; V was cut back by 0 bases and J by 5 bases. The CDR3 is 19 amino acids. The CDR3 DNA is TGTGCCAGCAGCTTAGATGGTGGGACTAGCGGGAGAGCTACCGGGGAGCTGTTTTTT. Translated: CASSLDGGTSGRATGELFF.

The chain recombines TRBV6-5 with TRBJ1-1, with D tentatively TRBD1 (5 bases). V was clipped by 5 bases and J by 0 bases, with 7 bases between them. This CDR3 is built from 13 residues. CDR1 and CDR2 from the germline V gene are MNHEY and SVGAGI. Here the CDR3 reads CASSRGMNTEAFF. CDR3 coding DNA: TGTGCCAGCAGTCGGGGGATGAACACTGAAGCTTTCTTT.

CDR3 amino acids: CASSFTRPDTQYF. The CDR3 nucleotides read TGTGCCAGCAGCTTCACTAGACCAGATACGCAGTATTTT. The chain joins TRBV7-9 to TRBJ2-3; weak D call: TRBD2 (5 bases). This CDR3 has 13 residues. The germline V gene encodes CDR1 SEHNR and CDR2 FQNEAQ (reference sequence). The V end lost 3 bases, the J end lost 4 bases, and 8 bases lay between the germline ends.

This chain uses TRBV28 with TRBJ2-1; tentative D call: TRBD1 (6 bases). Germline V gives CDR1 MDHEN, CDR2 SYDVKM. Trimming took 9 bases from V and 8 from J, leaving 14 bases between them. The CDR3 extends over 12 amino acids. The CDR3 DNA sequence: TGTGCCAGTCTCCGGGACAATCATGAGCAGTTCTTC. Translating gives CASLRDNHEQFF.